Listed below are T cell receptor beta chains from one sample, sequenced in a study of response to subunit inactivated influenza vaccine. TCRdb fed the RT-PCR reads into MiXCR, producing one record per CDR3 protein. In the table there are roughly 780,000 distinct CDR3 sequences, about a fifth of which are singletons. The sequencing used PBMCs from blood, collected about 5 days after vaccination. These receptors all stem from a man in his forties or fifties who received an inactivated influenza vaccine. Each CDR3 is given with its conserved first and last residue. Fields, in order: clone size, V gene, J gene, D gene, CDR3 protein, CDR3 DNA. A D gene is named only where the DNA matches it firmly. Clone sizes are given selectively: once, few, many, or a class where the clone is expanded.

>NA|TRBV24-1|TRBJ2-7|TRBD1
CATSEDPGTGRYEQYF
TGTGCCACCAGTGAAGATCCCGGGACAGGGAGGTACGAGCAGTACTTC
>NA|TRBV6-1|TRBJ2-3|NA
CAGRGTGSDTQYF
TGTGCCGGACGAGGGACTGGGAGCGATACGCAGTATTTT
>few|TRBV27|TRBJ2-3|TRBD2
CASSLWGGVRDTQYF
TGTGCCAGCAGTTTATGGGGAGGGGTTAGAGATACGCAGTATTTT
>few|TRBV20-1|TRBJ2-7|NA
CSARPVQGYEQYF
TGCAGTGCTAGACCGGTACAGGGCTACGAGCAGTACTTC
>NA|TRBV10-3|TRBJ2-1|NA
CAISEGRGTYNEQFF
TGTGCCATCAGTGAAGGGAGGGGGACCTACAATGAGCAGTTCTTC
>NA|TRBV5-6|TRBJ1-2|NA
CASSLLTTEFFYGYTF
TGTGCCAGCAGCTTGCTCACCACCGAGTTCTTCTATGGCTACACCTTC
>NA|TRBV29-1|TRBJ1-1|NA
CSVVEGFESAEAFF
TGCAGCGTTGTCGAGGGGTTTGAGAGCGCTGAAGCTTTCTTT
>NA|TRBV25-1|TRBJ2-1|NA
CASSVGLRKTVSYNEQFF
TGTGCCAGCAGTGTAGGGCTTCGAAAGACGGTCTCCTACAATGAGCAGTTCTTC
>NA|TRBV4-3|TRBJ2-3|NA
CASSPSPGDTQYF
TGCGCCAGCAGCCCGAGCCCGGGGGATACGCAGTATTTT
>NA|TRBV6-1|TRBJ2-3|TRBD1
CATLPGQFITDTQYF
TGTGCCACCCTCCCGGGACAGTTTATCACAGATACGCAGTATTTT
>NA|TRBV18|TRBJ2-1|NA
CASSPTAGTGNEQFF
TGTGCCAGCTCACCTACGGCAGGGACGGGGAATGAGCAGTTCTTC
>NA|TRBV4-3|TRBJ2-1|NA
CASSQDGEQFF
TGCGCCAGCAGCCAAGATGGTGAGCAGTTCTTC
>few|TRBV12-3/TRBV12-4|TRBJ2-7|TRBD2
CASSSPGLAGGSYEQYF
TGTGCCAGCAGTTCCCCGGGACTAGCGGGGGGTTCCTACGAGCAGTACTTC
>few|TRBV6-2/TRBV6-3|TRBJ1-1|NA
CASSWGQKLEAFF
TGTGCCAGCAGTTGGGGCCAGAAACTTGAAGCTTTCTTT
>NA|TRBV10-3|TRBJ1-1|NA
CAISPNADTEAFF
TGTGCCATCAGTCCCAACGCGGACACTGAAGCTTTCTTT
>many|TRBV12-3/TRBV12-4|TRBJ1-6|NA
CASCKGVGSPLHF
TGTGCCAGCTGTAAGGGGGTGGGCTCACCCCTCCACTTT
>NA|TRBV24-1|TRBJ1-5|TRBD1
CATSDGPGQGNQPQHF
TGTGCCACCAGTGACGGACCGGGACAGGGGAATCAGCCCCAGCATTTT
>NA|TRBV10-3|TRBJ2-7|NA
CAISESGTVSSYEQYF
TGTGCCATCAGTGAGTCAGGGACGGTGAGCTCCTACGAGCAGTACTTC
>NA|TRBV20-1|TRBJ2-3|NA
CSAREIGRDVGTDTQYF
TGCAGTGCTAGAGAGATCGGCCGTGACGTGGGCACAGATACGCAGTATTTT
>many|TRBV7-9|TRBJ2-1|NA
CASSQGNNEQFF
TGTGCCAGCAGCCAGGGTAACAATGAGCAGTTCTTC
>NA|TRBV4-2|TRBJ1-2|TRBD1
CASSPETGGDYGYTF
TGTGCCAGCAGCCCGGAGACAGGGGGGGACTATGGCTACACCTTC
>many|TRBV12-3/TRBV12-4|TRBJ2-7|NA
CASSVSHTGEQYF
TGTGCCAGCAGTGTTAGCCATACGGGGGAGCAGTACTTC
>few|TRBV9|TRBJ2-2|NA
CASSVATGHPNTGELFF
TGTGCCAGCAGCGTAGCAACAGGACACCCGAACACCGGGGAGCTGTTTTTT
>once|TRBV4-3|TRBJ1-1|TRBD1
CASSQTGGATEAFF
TGCGCCAGCAGCCAAACAGGGGGCGCGACTGAAGCTTTCTTT
>many|TRBV29-1|TRBJ2-1|NA
CSVKGSINEQFF
TGCAGCGTTAAAGGCTCTATCAATGAGCAGTTCTTC
>few|TRBV5-1|TRBJ2-7|TRBD1
CASSYGQATSYEQYF
TGCGCCAGCAGCTACGGACAGGCCACCTCCTACGAGCAGTACTTC
>NA|TRBV19|TRBJ2-5|NA
CASSPRRDSVETQYF
TGTGCCAGTAGTCCGCGGAGGGACAGTGTGGAGACCCAGTACTTC
>many|TRBV6-2/TRBV6-3|TRBJ2-1|TRBD2
CASLGLAGYNEQFF
TGTGCCAGCTTGGGACTAGCGGGATACAATGAGCAGTTCTTC
>NA|TRBV7-9|TRBJ1-1|NA
CASGLGPVNTEAFF
TGTGCCAGCGGATTAGGGCCGGTGAACACTGAAGCTTTCTTT
>many|TRBV12-3/TRBV12-4|TRBJ2-3|NA
CASSLTFHVQYF
TGTGCCAGCAGTTTGACGTTCCATGTACAGTATTTT
>NA|TRBV6-2/TRBV6-3|TRBJ2-2|NA
CASTRRGVKLFF
TGTGCCAGCACCCGTAGAGGGGTGAAGCTGTTTTTT
>NA|TRBV5-1|TRBJ2-4|NA
CASKAGLKNIQYF
TGCGCCTCAAAAGCGGGCCTCAAAAACATTCAGTACTTC
>NA|TRBV6-1|TRBJ1-1|NA
CASSEGHTEAFF
TGTGCCAGCAGTGAAGGGCACACTGAAGCTTTCTTT